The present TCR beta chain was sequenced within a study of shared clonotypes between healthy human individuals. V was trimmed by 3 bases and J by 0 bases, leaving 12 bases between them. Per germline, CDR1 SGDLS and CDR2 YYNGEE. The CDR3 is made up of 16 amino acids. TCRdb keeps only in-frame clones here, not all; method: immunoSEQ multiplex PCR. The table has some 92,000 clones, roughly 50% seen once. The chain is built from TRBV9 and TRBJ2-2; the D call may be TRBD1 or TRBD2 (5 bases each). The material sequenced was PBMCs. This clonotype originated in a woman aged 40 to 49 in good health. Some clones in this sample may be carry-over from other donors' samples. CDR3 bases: TGTGCCAGCAGCGCGTCCGGGACCCCGAACACCGGGGAGCTGTTTTTT. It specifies CASSASGTPNTGELFF.